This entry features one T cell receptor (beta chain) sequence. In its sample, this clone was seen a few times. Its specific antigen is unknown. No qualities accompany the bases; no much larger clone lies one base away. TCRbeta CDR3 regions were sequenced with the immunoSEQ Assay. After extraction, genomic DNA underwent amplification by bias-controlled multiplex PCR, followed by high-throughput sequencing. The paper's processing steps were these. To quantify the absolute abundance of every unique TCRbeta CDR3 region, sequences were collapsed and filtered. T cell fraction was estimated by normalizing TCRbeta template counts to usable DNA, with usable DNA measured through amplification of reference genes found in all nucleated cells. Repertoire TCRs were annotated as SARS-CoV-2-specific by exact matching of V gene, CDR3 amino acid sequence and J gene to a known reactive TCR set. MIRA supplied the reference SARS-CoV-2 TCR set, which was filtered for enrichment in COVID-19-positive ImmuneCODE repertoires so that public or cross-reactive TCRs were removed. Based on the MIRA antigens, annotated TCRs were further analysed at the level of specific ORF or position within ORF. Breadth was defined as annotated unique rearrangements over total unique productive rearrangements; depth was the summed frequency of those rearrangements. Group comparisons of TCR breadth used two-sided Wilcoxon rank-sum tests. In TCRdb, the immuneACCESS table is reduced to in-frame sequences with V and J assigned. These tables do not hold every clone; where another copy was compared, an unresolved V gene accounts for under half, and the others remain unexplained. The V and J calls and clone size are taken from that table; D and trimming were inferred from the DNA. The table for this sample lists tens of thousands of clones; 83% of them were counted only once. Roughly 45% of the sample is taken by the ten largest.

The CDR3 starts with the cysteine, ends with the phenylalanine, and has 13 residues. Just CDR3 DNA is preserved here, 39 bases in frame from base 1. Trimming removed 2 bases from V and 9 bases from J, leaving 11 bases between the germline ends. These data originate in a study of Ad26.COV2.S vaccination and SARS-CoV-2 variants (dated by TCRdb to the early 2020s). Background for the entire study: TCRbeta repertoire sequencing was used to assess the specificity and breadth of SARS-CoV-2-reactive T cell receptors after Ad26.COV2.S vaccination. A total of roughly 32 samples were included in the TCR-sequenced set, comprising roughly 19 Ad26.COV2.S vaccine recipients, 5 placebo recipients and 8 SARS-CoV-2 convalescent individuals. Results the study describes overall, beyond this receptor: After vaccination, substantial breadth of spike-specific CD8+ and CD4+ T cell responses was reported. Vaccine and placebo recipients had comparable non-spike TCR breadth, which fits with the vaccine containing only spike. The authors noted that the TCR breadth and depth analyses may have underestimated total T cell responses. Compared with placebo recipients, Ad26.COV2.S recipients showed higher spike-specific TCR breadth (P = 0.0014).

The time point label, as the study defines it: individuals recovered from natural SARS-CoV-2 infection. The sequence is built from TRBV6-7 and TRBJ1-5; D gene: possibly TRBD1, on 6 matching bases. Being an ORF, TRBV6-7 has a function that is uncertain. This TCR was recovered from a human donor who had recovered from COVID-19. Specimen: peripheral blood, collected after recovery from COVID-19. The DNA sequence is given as TGTGCCAGCAGTTACGAGGACAGTCCGCCCCAGCATTTT. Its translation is CASSYEDSPPQHF.